The present T cell receptor beta chain was sequenced within a study of blood T cells in healthy people across ages (dated by TCRdb to about 2015). As for the study more broadly: In model experiments, template switching captured about one uniquely barcoded TCR beta cDNA molecule for every two T cells. Four age groups were formed from the donors: young (average 16 years), middle-aged (approximately 40), aged (62) and long-lived (roughly 81). The study measured age-related changes in TCR beta repertoire diversity using deep sequencing normalized with unique cDNA molecular identifiers. The study analyzed two additional independent replicas of 1 million unique cDNA reads from the same blood draw for two donors, one aged 18 to 30 and one aged 80 or older. To avoid experimental bias, donors of different ages were spread randomly across the sequencing lanes. Study-level results and caveats: Bulk unsorted PBMC profiling prevented conclusive comparison of naive and antigen-experienced compartments. Estimates of total diversity from one million sequenced T cells were regarded as lower bounds and underestimates. Donor CMV infection status was unknown, potentially confounding age-related changes in expanded clonotypes. Compared with the aged group, the long-lived group had more naive CD4+ T cells, fewer expanded clones and increased TCR diversity, suggesting age selection. There was a strong correlation between observed TCR beta diversity and the percentage of naive T cells measured by flow cytometry. As age increased, observed TCR beta diversity per million T cells dropped in a roughly linear way, and a significant reduction was already evident by age about 36.

Library preparation used 5' RACE. Sequencing instrument: Illumina HiSeq 2500. A second PCR of about 7 to 12 cycles was run with a J-beta primer mix and a sample-barcoded 5' primer. A template-switch 5' adaptor carrying 12 random nucleotides introduced a unique molecular identifier onto each TCR beta cDNA molecule. At least 2.5 million CDR3-containing paired-end reads were obtained from each sample. The Mint cDNA synthesis kit, primed by a TRBC-specific oligonucleotide, was used to synthesize first-strand cDNA from all RNA. Following uracil-DNA glycosylase treatment, all cDNA underwent a first 18-cycle PCR with the universal primers M1SS and BC2_uni_R. On the authors' methods: For normalization, 1 million high-quality reads, each with a distinct molecular identifier, were randomly selected from each sample. Reads sharing molecular identifiers were discarded rather than binned into consensus sequences. CDR3 identification, clonotype clustering and error correction used MiTCR with a Q25 quality threshold and the strictest error-elimination algorithm. Lower-bound total TCR beta diversity was estimated with a nonparametric unseen species model using Euler transformation. TCRdb cleaned the public reads at Q25 with fastp, built clones with MiXCR and kept in-frame beta chains. Every entry covers one CDR3 protein and lists the most common genes and DNA from its rows. TCRdb's processing, not the study's, gives the V and J calls here. The sample table holds fewer than 900,000 distinct CDR3 sequences, of which 45% to 50% were seen once. The ten largest clonotypes hold 30% to 40% of the sample.

The cysteine opens and the phenylalanine closes a CDR3 of 17 amino acids. The kept DNA is CDR3 alone, 51 bases in frame from the first base. Per the germline V gene, LGHNA is the CDR1 and YSLEER is the CDR2. Trimmed from V: 1 base; trimmed from J: 2 bases; junction bases lacking a gene match: 6. The roughly 39 donors, aged about 6 to 100 years, were systemically healthy Caucasian individuals from Russia. Around 10 milliliters of peripheral blood were collected from each donor into EDTA-treated Vacutainer tubes. PBMCs were isolated by Ficoll-Paque density-gradient centrifugation, with at least 6 million obtained per sample. Total RNA was extracted from PBMCs with Trizol reagent, with at least 5.5 micrograms obtained per sample. For every donor, an aliquot of PBMCs went through flow cytometry to measure the percentages of naive CD45RAhigh/CD27high T cells. This clonotype was observed a handful of times. Its antigen remains unidentified. Base qualities are not at hand, and no much larger clone is one base apart.

The V gene is TRBV4-3 and the J gene is TRBJ2-1, and TRBD1 matches 9 of the central bases. The sequenced sample was blood. This receptor was obtained from a woman aged 55-69 years in good health. CDR3 reads: CASSQGTGGFAYNEQFF. The sequence in DNA is TGCGCCAGCAGCCAAGGCACAGGGGGCTTTGCCTACAATGAGCAGTTCTTC.